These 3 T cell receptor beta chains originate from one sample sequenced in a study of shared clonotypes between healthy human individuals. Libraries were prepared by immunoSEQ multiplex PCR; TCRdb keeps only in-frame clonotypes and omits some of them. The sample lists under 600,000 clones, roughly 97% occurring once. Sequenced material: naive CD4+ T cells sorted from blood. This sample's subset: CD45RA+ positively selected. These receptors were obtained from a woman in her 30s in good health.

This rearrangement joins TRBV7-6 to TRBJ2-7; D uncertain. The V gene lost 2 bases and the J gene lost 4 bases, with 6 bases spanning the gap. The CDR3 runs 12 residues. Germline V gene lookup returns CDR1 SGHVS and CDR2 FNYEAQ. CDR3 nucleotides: TGTGCCAGCAGCTTATACGAGTACGAGCAGTACTTC. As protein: CASSLYEYEQYF.

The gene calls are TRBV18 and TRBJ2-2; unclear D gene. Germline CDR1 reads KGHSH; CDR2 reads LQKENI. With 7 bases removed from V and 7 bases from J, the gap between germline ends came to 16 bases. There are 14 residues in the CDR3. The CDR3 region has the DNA TGTGCCAGCTTCGTGCAGACCACGGGCGGGGAGCTGTTTTTT. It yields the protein CASFVQTTGGELFF.

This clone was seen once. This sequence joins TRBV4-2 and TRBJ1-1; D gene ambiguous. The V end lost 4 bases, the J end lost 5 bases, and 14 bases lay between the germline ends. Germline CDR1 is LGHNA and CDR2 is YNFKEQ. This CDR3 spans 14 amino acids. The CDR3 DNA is TGTGCCAGCAGCCCTAGTGACCTATCTACTGAAGCTTTCTTT. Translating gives CASSPSDLSTEAFF.